One and the same sample provided the 4 T cell receptor beta chains below, sequenced in a study of molecular identifiers for immune sequencing clone quantification. TCRdb independently ran MiXCR on the PCR reads; one entry per CDR3 protein. This table holds more than 450,000 distinct CDR3 sequences, under 30% found once. The sequencing sample was made of naive CD8+ T cells from blood, with Jurkat cell RNA spiked in. As to subset: FACS-sorted CD8+CD4-CCR7+CD45RA+ naive T cells. The receptors were sampled from a human donor in good health. Some libraries in this study had Jurkat cell RNA spiked in.

The V and J genes are TRBV29-1 and TRBJ2-1, with 9 bases fitting TRBD1. Unmatched junction bases numbered 21, after V lost 2 bases and J lost 10 bases. Germline-derived CDR1 and CDR2 are SQVTM and ANQGSEA. The CDR3 totals 18 residues. DNA for the CDR3: TGCAGCGTTGAATTCCTCCCGGGACAGGGAGCTGAGTGGGAAGAGCAGTTCTTC. It yields the protein CSVEFLPGQGAEWEEQFF.

With respect to this clonotype: A much bigger clone sits one base away, suggesting this may be a read error. V gene TRBV20-1 combines with J gene TRBJ2-3; 8 bases map to TRBD2. The ends lost 1 base at V and 0 bases at J; junction bases unmatched: 9. The CDR3 runs 17 residues. Looked up from germline, CDR1 is DFQATT and CDR2 is SNEGSKA (reference sequence). CDR3 sequence (DNA): TGCAGTGCTAGAGGGGGGGGTAGCGGGACAAGCACAGATACGCAGTATTTT. Translating it yields CSARGGGSGTSTDTQYF.

V is TRBV9 and J is TRBJ2-7; 7 bases agree with TRBD1. Germline lookup yields CDR1 SGDLS and CDR2 YYNGEE. J gave up 2 bases and V 0 bases, and 2 bases lay outside the gene matches. This CDR3 comprises 14 residues. CDR3 protein: CASSVDQGAYEQYF. Here the CDR3 DNA reads TGTGCCAGCAGCGTAGATCAGGGGGCCTACGAGCAGTACTTC.

This clonotype was recorded a few times. The genes are TRBV4-1 and TRBJ2-4; D not certain. Germline V gene sequence: CDR1 MGHRA, CDR2 YSYEKL. The CDR3 sequence is 14 residues long. V was clipped by 3 bases and J by 9 bases, with 15 bases between them. The CDR3 coding sequence is TGCGCCAGCAGCCAGCAACTCTCAGGAGCCATTCAGTACTTC. It yields the protein CASSQQLSGAIQYF.